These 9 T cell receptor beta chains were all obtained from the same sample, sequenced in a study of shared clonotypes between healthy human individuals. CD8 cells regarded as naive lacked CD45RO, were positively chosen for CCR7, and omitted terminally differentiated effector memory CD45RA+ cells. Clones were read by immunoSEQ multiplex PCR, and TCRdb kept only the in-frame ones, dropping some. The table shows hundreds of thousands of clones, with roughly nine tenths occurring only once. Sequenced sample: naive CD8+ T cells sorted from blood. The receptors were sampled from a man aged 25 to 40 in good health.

The CDR3 nucleotides read TGTGCCAGCATGAGGGGGTTGAATGAAGCTTTCTTT. Protein: CASMRGLNEAFF. This chain joins TRBV27 and TRBJ1-1; maybe TRBD1 (6 bases). Per the germline V gene, CDR1 is MNHEY and CDR2 is SMNVEV (reference sequence). The CDR3 contains 12 residues. The ends were cut back, 7 bases at V and 7 bases at J, with 13 bases in the middle.

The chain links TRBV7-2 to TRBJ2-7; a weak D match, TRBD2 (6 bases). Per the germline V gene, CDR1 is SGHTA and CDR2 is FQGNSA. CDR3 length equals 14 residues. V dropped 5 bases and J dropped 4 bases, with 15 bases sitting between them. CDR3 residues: CASSPGVSGYEQYF. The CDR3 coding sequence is TGTGCCAGCAGCCCGGGGGTAAGTGGGTACGAGCAGTACTTC.

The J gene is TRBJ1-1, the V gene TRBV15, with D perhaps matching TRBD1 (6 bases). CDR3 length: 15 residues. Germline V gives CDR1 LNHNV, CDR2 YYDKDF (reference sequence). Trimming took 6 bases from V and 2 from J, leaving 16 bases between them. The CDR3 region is CATSESDSPNTEAFF. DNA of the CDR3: TGTGCCACCAGTGAGTCGGACAGCCCCAACACTGAAGCTTTCTTT.

CDR3 loop: CASSLRTEGLYSNQPQHF. CDR3 bases: TGTGCCAGCAGTTTGAGGACAGAGGGTCTTTATAGCAATCAGCCCCAGCATTTT. The chain uses TRBV28 and TRBJ1-5; a possible D gene is TRBD1 (6 bases). Trimming took 3 bases from V and 0 from J, leaving 18 bases between them. CDR3 size: 18 residues. In germline, CDR1 is MDHEN, CDR2 SYDVKM.

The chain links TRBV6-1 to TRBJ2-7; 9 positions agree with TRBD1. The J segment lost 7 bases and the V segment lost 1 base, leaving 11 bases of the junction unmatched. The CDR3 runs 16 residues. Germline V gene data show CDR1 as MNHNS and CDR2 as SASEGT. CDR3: CASSEVYRGRIGEQYF. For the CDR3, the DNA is TGTGCCAGCAGTGAAGTTTACAGGGGGCGCATCGGTGAGCAGTACTTC.

The DNA for the CDR3 is TGTGCCAGCAGTGAGGGGACTAAGCACCTAAACACAGATACGCAGTATTTT. It codes for CASSEGTKHLNTDTQYF. The rearrangement uses TRBV25-1 and TRBJ2-3; 7 bases agree with TRBD2. V was pared by 3 bases and J by 2 bases, with 11 bases of the junction left unmatched. There are 17 residues in the CDR3. Germline V gene sequence: CDR1 MGHDK, CDR2 SYGVNS.

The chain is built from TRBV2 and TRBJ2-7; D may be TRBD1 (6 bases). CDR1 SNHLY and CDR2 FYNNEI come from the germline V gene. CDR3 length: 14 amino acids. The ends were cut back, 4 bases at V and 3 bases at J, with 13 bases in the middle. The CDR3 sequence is CASSGGHSHYEQYF. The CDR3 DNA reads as TGTGCCAGCAGTGGGGGACATAGTCACTACGAGCAGTACTTC.

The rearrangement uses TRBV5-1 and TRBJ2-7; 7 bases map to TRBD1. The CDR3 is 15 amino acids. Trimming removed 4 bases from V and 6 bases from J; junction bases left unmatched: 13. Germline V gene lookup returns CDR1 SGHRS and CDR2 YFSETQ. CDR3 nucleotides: TGCGCCAGCAGCCCCGCGTTGGCAGGGGGTAGCGAGCAGTACTTC. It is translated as CASSPALAGGSEQYF.

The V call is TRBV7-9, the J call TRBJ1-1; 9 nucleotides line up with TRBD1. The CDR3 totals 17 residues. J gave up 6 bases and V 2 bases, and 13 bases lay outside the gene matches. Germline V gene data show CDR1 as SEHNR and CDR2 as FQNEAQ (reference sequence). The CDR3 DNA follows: TGTGCCAGCAGCTTAACCTGGACCGGGACAGGGTCCGCTGAAGCTTTCTTT. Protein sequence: CASSLTWTGTGSAEAFF.